This T cell receptor beta chain was documented in a study of cytomegalovirus exposure and HLA in healthy donors. Study-level results: Most TCRs appeared rarely, but some public TCRs recurred in many donors. There was a cluster of highly shared sequence variants that was likely a sequencing artifact. Reportedly, fewer N-insertions than the roughly 690-donor mean appeared in an Asian-associated ancestry cluster in a later analysis.

Germline trimming cut 8 bases from V and 6 bases from J; bases unmatched to any gene: 6. The germline V gene encodes CDR1 MNHEY and CDR2 SMNVEV (reference sequence). There are 13 residues in the CDR3. The PCR used 60 Vbeta and 13 Jbeta primers. In the authors' workflow: In a later analysis, of approximately 81 million unique beta chains, roughly 10 million appeared in at least two donors. Sequencing was performed with immunoSEQ multiplex PCR; in TCRdb, only in-frame clones are kept and a portion is missing. V and J calls and clone size are as listed in that table; D and trimming were resolved from the DNA. The sample consists of over 45,000 clones, roughly four fifths of them appearing once. With regard to this clone: What it recognizes is unknown.

What was sequenced was PBMCs. V is TRBV27 and J is TRBJ1-5, with TRBD1 identical over 8 bases. The origin of this receptor is a boy younger than 18 in good health and CMV-seropositive. DNA for the CDR3: TGTGCCAGCGGGGGACAGGTGGGTCAGCCCCAGCATTTT. It yields the protein CASGGQVGQPQHF.